The rows below give T cell receptor beta chains drawn from one sample of a study of T cell repertoires in cytomegalovirus infection. Via MiXCR, TCRdb re-called the reads, giving one row per CDR3 protein. The table includes about 920,000 distinct CDR3 sequences, 31% detected once. Antigens for these TCRs are unknown. The source material was cultured CD8+ T cells from PBMCs, sampled from culture after CMV antigen stimulation. These receptors were obtained from a human donor in good health (CMV status not recorded). Some clones in this sample may be carry-over from other donors' samples. CDR3s include the opening cysteine and the closing phenylalanine or tryptophan. D genes are given only for firm matches. Clone size is not always given. Where it is, it says once, few, many or a class for expanded clones.

TRBV10-3	TRBD2	few	TRBJ2-3	TGTGCCATCAGTGGGGTGACTAGCGGGGCGATAGATACGCAGTATTTT	CAISGVTSGAIDTQYF
TRBV2	-	few	TRBJ1-1	TGTGCCAGCAGTGGTTCCAGCAACACTGAAGCTTTCTTT	CASSGSSNTEAFF
TRBV7-9	-	-	TRBJ1-4	TGTGCCAGCAGCTTATCCGGCGGAAAACTGTTTTTT	CASSLSGGKLFF
TRBV6-2/TRBV6-3	-	-	TRBJ2-1	TGTGCCAGCAGTTACGTAGGTCGTGAGCAGTTCTTC	CASSYVGREQFF
TRBV14	-	-	TRBJ1-2	TGTGCCAGCAGCCCAAGGGAACCCTATGGCTACACCTTC	CASSPREPYGYTF
TRBV5-6	-	few	TRBJ1-1	TGTGCCAGCAGCCCGTTCTACAACCGTCGAGATCAGGGAGTCAGCACTGAAGCTTTCTTT	CASSPFYNRRDQGVSTEAFF
TRBV27	-	-	TRBJ1-1	TGTGCCAGCATCCGACTGGGGGACACTGAAGCTTTCTTT	CASIRLGDTEAFF
TRBV2	-	few	TRBJ1-2	TGTGCCAGCAGTGAAGATCAGGGTATAGTCTATGGCTACACCTTC	CASSEDQGIVYGYTF
TRBV12-3/TRBV12-4	-	-	TRBJ1-2	TGTGCCAGCAGTTTAGCCGGGACCAAATATGGCTACACCTTC	CASSLAGTKYGYTF
TRBV19	-	many	TRBJ1-1	TGTGCCAGTAGTGCGGGGATGAACACTGAAGCTTTCTTT	CASSAGMNTEAFF
TRBV7-9	-	few	TRBJ1-1	TGTGCCAGCAGCTTGGTGGGACACTCAAATGAAGCTTTCTTT	CASSLVGHSNEAFF
TRBV19	TRBD1	-	TRBJ2-1	TGTGCCAGTAGTCCCCCACAGGGGGGCCCGAATGAGCAGTTCTTC	CASSPPQGGPNEQFF
TRBV19	-	-	TRBJ1-1	TGTGCCAGTAGTCTACGACAGAACGACTTAGAAGCTTTCTTT	CASSLRQNDLEAFF
TRBV6-5	TRBD1	few	TRBJ1-1	TGTGCCAGCAGGGGACAGGGGGCAGCGGACACTGAAGCTTTCTTT	CASRGQGAADTEAFF
TRBV11-3	TRBD2	few	TRBJ2-1	TGTGCCAGCAGCGGAGCGGGGGGCCACAATGAGCAGTTCTTC	CASSGAGGHNEQFF
TRBV10-3	-	-	TRBJ1-2	TGTGCCATCAGTGACTACCAATCGGGACTTAAGGACTATGGCTACACCTTC	CAISDYQSGLKDYGYTF
TRBV6-6	-	-	TRBJ2-5	TGTGCCAGCAGGCGTATGGGGGAGACCCAGTACTTC	CASRRMGETQYF
TRBV6-2/TRBV6-3	-	few	TRBJ2-1	TGTGCCAGCAGTTACGTCCAGTTCCCCCTCAATGAGCAGTTCTTC	CASSYVQFPLNEQFF